The 2 T cell receptor beta chains below were found in one sample sequenced in a study of OX40 agonist ivuxolimab in advanced cancers. Libraries were prepared by immunoSEQ multiplex PCR; TCRdb keeps only in-frame clonotypes and omits some of them. The sample yields roughly 89,000 clones, roughly 84% seen once. This sample comprised CD4+ or CD8+ T cells sorted from blood, obtained in a trial of the OX40 agonist ivuxolimab. The receptor set was obtained from an adult with an advanced solid tumor such as melanoma, head and neck, liver or kidney cancer.

This chain connects TRBV5-1 to TRBJ1-2, with a tentative D call TRBD1 (6 bases). Germline V gene lookup returns CDR1 SGHRS and CDR2 YFSETQ. V lost 3 bases to trimming and J lost 4 bases, with 13 bases between them. This CDR3 contains 14 residues. CDR3 protein: CASSSTGRSYGYTF. For the CDR3, the DNA is TGCGCCAGCAGCTCGACAGGTCGATCCTATGGCTACACCTTC.

The sample holds one count of this clone. V usage is TRBV12-5 and J usage is TRBJ1-5; D is unclear. Germline V gene data show CDR1 as LGHNT and CDR2 as FRNRAP. The CDR3 has 13 residues. Deletions cut 3 bases from V and 0 bases from J, with 3 bases between. DNA of the CDR3: TGTGCTAGTGGTTTTGATAGCAATCAGCCCCAGCATTTT. Amino acid sequence: CASGFDSNQPQHF.